A selection of T cell receptor beta chains follows, all from one sample in a study of T cell repertoires in cytomegalovirus infection. TCRdb reanalysed the reads using MiXCR and keeps one entry per CDR3 protein. The data show hundreds of thousands of distinct CDR3 sequences, about 24% seen once. The sample was CD8+ T cells from PBMCs. Source of these receptors: a human donor in good health (CMV status not recorded). Some clones in this sample may be carry-over from other donors' samples. Each CDR3 is given with its conserved first and last residue. The D gene is left open where the match is weak. Only some rows state a clone size, as once, few, many or a class for expanded clones.

cdr3_aa: CASRKGELHTDTQYF; cdr3_nt: TGTGCCAGCAGAAAGGGGGAACTACACACAGATACGCAGTATTTT; j_call: TRBJ2-3; clone_size: few; v_call: TRBV28; d_call: .
cdr3_aa: CASSYRSGTVSKETQYF; cdr3_nt: TGTGCCAGCAGTTACCGATCCGGGACAGTTAGTAAAGAGACCCAGTACTTC; j_call: TRBJ2-5; clone_size: .; v_call: TRBV6-5; d_call: TRBD1
cdr3_aa: CASSPDRVPYTGELFF; cdr3_nt: TGTGCCAGCAGCCCAGACAGGGTCCCATACACCGGGGAGCTGTTTTTT; j_call: TRBJ2-2; clone_size: .; v_call: TRBV5-6; d_call: TRBD1
cdr3_aa: CATSDRGGGTGELFF; cdr3_nt: TGTGCCACCAGTGATCGCGGGGGGGGCACCGGGGAGCTGTTTTTT; j_call: TRBJ2-2; clone_size: few; v_call: TRBV24-1; d_call: TRBD2
cdr3_aa: CAISSTGQRNTEAFF; cdr3_nt: TGTGCCATCAGCTCGACAGGACAGAGGAACACTGAAGCTTTCTTT; j_call: TRBJ1-1; clone_size: few; v_call: TRBV10-3; d_call: .
cdr3_aa: CASSEFGGLDDYGYTF; cdr3_nt: TGTGCCAGCAGTGAATTTGGGGGGCTGGATGACTATGGCTACACCTTC; j_call: TRBJ1-2; clone_size: .; v_call: TRBV25-1; d_call: .
cdr3_aa: CSVEDCGGGVPKRDTGELFF; cdr3_nt: TGCAGCGTTGAAGATTGTGGAGGGGGCGTTCCCAAGCGAGACACCGGGGAGCTGTTTTTT; j_call: TRBJ2-2; clone_size: .; v_call: TRBV29-1; d_call: .
cdr3_aa: CASSPRTPESDTQYF; cdr3_nt: TGTGCCAGCAGCCCGAGGACTCCGGAGTCTGATACGCAGTATTTT; j_call: TRBJ2-3; clone_size: .; v_call: TRBV7-9; d_call: .
cdr3_aa: CASSNRGVMDSPLHF; cdr3_nt: TGTGCCAGCAGCAACAGGGGAGTCATGGATTCACCCCTCCACTTT; j_call: TRBJ1-6; clone_size: many; v_call: TRBV7-6; d_call: TRBD1
cdr3_aa: CASSLSPRGGDGYTF; cdr3_nt: TGTGCCAGCAGTTTGAGCCCGAGGGGGGGTGATGGCTACACCTTC; j_call: TRBJ1-2; clone_size: many; v_call: TRBV12-3/TRBV12-4; d_call: .
cdr3_aa: CASSDLLVSGPRSYNEQFF; cdr3_nt: TGTGCCAGCAGTGATCTGCTGGTCTCTGGGCCCCGCTCCTACAATGAGCAGTTCTTC; j_call: TRBJ2-1; clone_size: many; v_call: TRBV25-1; d_call: .
cdr3_aa: CASSLGTESSTDTQYF; cdr3_nt: TGTGCCAGCAGCTTAGGGACGGAGTCTAGCACAGATACGCAGTATTTT; j_call: TRBJ2-3; clone_size: many; v_call: TRBV7-6; d_call: .
cdr3_aa: CASSFPGGAGGYGYTF; cdr3_nt: TGTGCCAGCAGCTTCCCAGGGGGCGCCGGCGGCTATGGCTACACCTTC; j_call: TRBJ1-2; clone_size: .; v_call: TRBV7-9; d_call: TRBD1
cdr3_aa: CASSLGRGGHPTGELFF; cdr3_nt: TGTGCCAGCAGCTTAGGCAGGGGTGGACACCCTACCGGGGAGCTGTTTTTT; j_call: TRBJ2-2; clone_size: few; v_call: TRBV7-8; d_call: .
cdr3_aa: CASSFRWGGVGHEQFF; cdr3_nt: TGTGCCAGCAGCTTTAGGTGGGGGGGCGTCGGCCATGAGCAGTTCTTC; j_call: TRBJ2-1; clone_size: few; v_call: TRBV11-2; d_call: .
cdr3_aa: CSVVFIGYREVYGYTF; cdr3_nt: TGCAGCGTTGTTTTCATCGGGTACAGGGAGGTCTATGGCTACACCTTC; j_call: TRBJ1-2; clone_size: few; v_call: TRBV29-1; d_call: .
cdr3_aa: CASSYLTNTEAFF; cdr3_nt: TGTGCCAGCAGTTACTTGACTAACACTGAAGCTTTCTTT; j_call: TRBJ1-1; clone_size: few; v_call: TRBV6-6; d_call: .
cdr3_aa: CASSPTTGTGGLGNQPQHF; cdr3_nt: TGTGCCAGCAGCCCAACCACCGGGACAGGGGGCTTGGGCAATCAGCCCCAGCATTTT; j_call: TRBJ1-5; clone_size: many; v_call: TRBV7-8; d_call: TRBD1
cdr3_aa: CASSPSGGAGANVLTF; cdr3_nt: TGTGCCAGCAGCCCTTCGGGCGGGGCTGGGGCCAACGTCCTGACTTTC; j_call: TRBJ2-6; clone_size: .; v_call: TRBV28; d_call: .
cdr3_aa: CSVCLRQGASTDTQYF; cdr3_nt: TGCAGCGTTTGCCTCCGACAGGGGGCTAGCACAGATACGCAGTATTTT; j_call: TRBJ2-3; clone_size: few; v_call: TRBV29-1; d_call: TRBD1
cdr3_aa: CASSSLAGGAITGELFF; cdr3_nt: TGTGCCAGCAGCTCACTCGCAGGGGGCGCGATTACCGGGGAGCTGTTTTTT; j_call: TRBJ2-2; clone_size: .; v_call: TRBV5-8; d_call: TRBD1
cdr3_aa: CASSLGAGLEKLFF; cdr3_nt: TGTGCCAGCAGTTTGGGGGCAGGGTTGGAAAAACTGTTTTTT; j_call: TRBJ1-4; clone_size: .; v_call: TRBV28; d_call: .
cdr3_aa: CASGNGQETQYF; cdr3_nt: TGTGCCAGCGGTAACGGACAAGAGACCCAGTACTTC; j_call: TRBJ2-5; clone_size: .; v_call: TRBV7-1; d_call: .
cdr3_aa: CASSSLGPHYNEQFF; cdr3_nt: TGTGCCAGCAGTTCCCTCGGCCCGCACTACAATGAGCAGTTCTTC; j_call: TRBJ2-1; clone_size: many; v_call: TRBV6-5; d_call: .
cdr3_aa: CASSPGTGADTQYF; cdr3_nt: TGTGCCAGTAGTCCCGGGACAGGGGCAGATACGCAGTATTTT; j_call: TRBJ2-3; clone_size: few; v_call: TRBV2; d_call: TRBD1
cdr3_aa: CASSSSGQGGDEQFF; cdr3_nt: TGTGCCAGTAGTAGCTCGGGACAGGGAGGCGATGAGCAGTTCTTC; j_call: TRBJ2-1; clone_size: .; v_call: TRBV19; d_call: TRBD1
cdr3_aa: CASRTLGAGETQYF; cdr3_nt: TGTGCCAGCAGAACCTTGGGGGCTGGAGAGACCCAGTACTTC; j_call: TRBJ2-5; clone_size: many; v_call: TRBV12-3/TRBV12-4; d_call: .
cdr3_aa: CASSSSPWGQGRSTEAFF; cdr3_nt: TGTGCCAGCAGCTCCTCACCTTGGGGACAGGGGAGGAGCACTGAAGCTTTCTTT; j_call: TRBJ1-1; clone_size: many; v_call: TRBV11-1; d_call: TRBD1
cdr3_aa: CSVEVGQGERTGELFF; cdr3_nt: TGCAGCGTTGAAGTCGGGCAGGGGGAGCGTACCGGGGAGCTGTTTTTT; j_call: TRBJ2-2; clone_size: few; v_call: TRBV29-1; d_call: TRBD1
cdr3_aa: CASSGTSVRYNEQFF; cdr3_nt: TGTGCCAGCAGCGGGACTAGCGTAAGATACAATGAGCAGTTCTTC; j_call: TRBJ2-1; clone_size: few; v_call: TRBV7-6; d_call: TRBD2
cdr3_aa: CASSLRPFYGYTF; cdr3_nt: TGTGCCAGCAGCTTACGACCGTTCTATGGCTACACCTTC; j_call: TRBJ1-2; clone_size: many; v_call: TRBV7-6; d_call: .
cdr3_aa: CASSPRNSTDTQYF; cdr3_nt: TGTGCCAGCAGCCCTCGGAACAGCACAGATACGCAGTATTTT; j_call: TRBJ2-3; clone_size: few; v_call: TRBV7-3; d_call: .
cdr3_aa: CASSWIRQGANLNTQYF; cdr3_nt: TGTGCCAGCAGTTGGATCCGACAGGGGGCAAATTTAAATACGCAGTATTTT; j_call: TRBJ2-3; clone_size: many; v_call: TRBV6-5; d_call: TRBD1
cdr3_aa: CASSHQRGVNIQYF; cdr3_nt: TGTGCCAGCAGCCACCAAAGAGGGGTAAACATTCAGTACTTC; j_call: TRBJ2-4; clone_size: .; v_call: TRBV14; d_call: .
cdr3_aa: CASSWGVRSEGYTF; cdr3_nt: TGTGCCAGCAGCTGGGGGGTTAGGTCGGAAGGCTACACCTTC; j_call: TRBJ1-2; clone_size: many; v_call: TRBV7-2; d_call: .
cdr3_aa: CASSLEGQGMYEQFF; cdr3_nt: TGTGCCAGCAGCTTGGAGGGACAGGGTATGTATGAGCAGTTCTTC; j_call: TRBJ2-1; clone_size: once; v_call: TRBV5-6; d_call: TRBD1
cdr3_aa: CSVDPRDGYTF; cdr3_nt: TGCAGCGTTGACCCCAGAGATGGCTACACCTTC; j_call: TRBJ1-2; clone_size: .; v_call: TRBV29-1; d_call: .
cdr3_aa: CASTIVSGAGELFF; cdr3_nt: TGTGCCAGCACCATCGTTAGCGGGGCCGGGGAGCTGTTTTTT; j_call: TRBJ2-2; clone_size: .; v_call: TRBV27; d_call: TRBD2
cdr3_aa: CASSDTSGTDTQYF; cdr3_nt: TGTGCCAGCAGTGATACTAGCGGCACAGATACGCAGTATTTT; j_call: TRBJ2-3; clone_size: few; v_call: TRBV2; d_call: TRBD2
cdr3_aa: CSASASARGNTQYF; cdr3_nt: TGCAGTGCTAGTGCTAGCGCGCGGGGGAATACGCAGTATTTT; j_call: TRBJ2-3; clone_size: .; v_call: TRBV20-1; d_call: TRBD2
cdr3_aa: CASSGEPLDRLSTDTQYF; cdr3_nt: TGTGCCAGCAGCGGAGAGCCATTGGACCGATTATCCACAGATACGCAGTATTTT; j_call: TRBJ2-3; clone_size: many; v_call: TRBV7-6; d_call: .
cdr3_aa: CASSITLAGGPNGEQFF; cdr3_nt: TGTGCCAGCAGTATTACCTTAGCGGGGGGTCCGAACGGTGAGCAGTTCTTC; j_call: TRBJ2-1; clone_size: many; v_call: TRBV12-3/TRBV12-4; d_call: TRBD2
cdr3_aa: CASSPVGAGANVLTF; cdr3_nt: TGTGCCAGCAGCCCTGTAGGGGCTGGGGCCAACGTCCTGACTTTC; j_call: TRBJ2-6; clone_size: few; v_call: TRBV6-1; d_call: .
cdr3_aa: CASSSWTGSYNEQFF; cdr3_nt: TGCGCCAGCAGCTCCTGGACAGGCTCCTACAATGAGCAGTTCTTC; j_call: TRBJ2-1; clone_size: many; v_call: TRBV5-1; d_call: TRBD1
cdr3_aa: CSATFYPDITGFEQYF; cdr3_nt: TGCAGTGCTACCTTCTACCCCGACATTACCGGATTCGAGCAGTACTTC; j_call: TRBJ2-7; clone_size: few; v_call: TRBV20-1; d_call: .